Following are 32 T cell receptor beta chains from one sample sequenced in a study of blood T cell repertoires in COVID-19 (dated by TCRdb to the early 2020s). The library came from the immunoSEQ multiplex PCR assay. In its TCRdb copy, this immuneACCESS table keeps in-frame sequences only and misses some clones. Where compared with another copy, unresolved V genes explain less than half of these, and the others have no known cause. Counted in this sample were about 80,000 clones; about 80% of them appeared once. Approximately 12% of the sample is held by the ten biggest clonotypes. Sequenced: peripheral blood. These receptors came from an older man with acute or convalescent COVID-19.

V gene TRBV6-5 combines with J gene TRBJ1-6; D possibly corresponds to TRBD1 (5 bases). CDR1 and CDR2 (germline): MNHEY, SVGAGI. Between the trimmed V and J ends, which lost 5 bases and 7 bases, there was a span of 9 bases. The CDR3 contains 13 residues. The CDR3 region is CASSRQGNSPLHF. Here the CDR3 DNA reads TGTGCCAGCAGTCGGCAGGGAAATTCACCCCTCCACTTT.

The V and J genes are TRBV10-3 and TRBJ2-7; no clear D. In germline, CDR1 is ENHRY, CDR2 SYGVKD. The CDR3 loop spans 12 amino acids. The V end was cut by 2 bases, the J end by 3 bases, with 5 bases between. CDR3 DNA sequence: TGTGCCATCAGTGAGCCGTACTACGAGCAGTACTTC. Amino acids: CAISEPYYEQYF.

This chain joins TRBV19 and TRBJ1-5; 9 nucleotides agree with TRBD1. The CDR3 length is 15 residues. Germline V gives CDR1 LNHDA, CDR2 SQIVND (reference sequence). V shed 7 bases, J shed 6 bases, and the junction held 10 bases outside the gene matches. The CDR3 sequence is CASTMNTGGGQPQHF. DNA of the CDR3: TGTGCCAGTACTATGAACACAGGGGGCGGTCAGCCCCAGCATTTT.

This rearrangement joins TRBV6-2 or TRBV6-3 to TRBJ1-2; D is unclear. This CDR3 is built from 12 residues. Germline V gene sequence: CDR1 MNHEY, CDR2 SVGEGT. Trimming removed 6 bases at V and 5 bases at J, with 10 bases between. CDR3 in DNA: TGTGCCAGCAGCGAGGGAGAGTATGGCTACACCTTC. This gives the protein CASSEGEYGYTF.

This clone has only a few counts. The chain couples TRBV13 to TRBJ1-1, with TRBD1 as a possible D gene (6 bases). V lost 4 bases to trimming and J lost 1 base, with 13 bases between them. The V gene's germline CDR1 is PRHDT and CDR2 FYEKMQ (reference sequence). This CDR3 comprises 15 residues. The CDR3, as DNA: TGTGCCAGCAGCTCCCGGGACACAGGGAACACTGAAGCTTTCTTT. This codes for CASSSRDTGNTEAFF.

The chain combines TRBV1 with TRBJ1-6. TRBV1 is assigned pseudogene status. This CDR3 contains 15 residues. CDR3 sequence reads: CTSRRRRSYNSPLHF. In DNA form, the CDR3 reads TGCACCAGCAGGCGCCGGAGGTCCTATAATTCACCCCTCCACTTT.

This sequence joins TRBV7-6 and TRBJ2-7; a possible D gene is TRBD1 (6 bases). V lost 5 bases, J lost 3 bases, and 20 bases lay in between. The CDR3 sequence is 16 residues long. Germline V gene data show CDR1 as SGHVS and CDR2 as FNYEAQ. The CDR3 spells CASSPQQPGTNYEQYF. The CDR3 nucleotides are TGTGCCAGCAGCCCTCAGCAACCCGGGACAAACTACGAGCAGTACTTC.

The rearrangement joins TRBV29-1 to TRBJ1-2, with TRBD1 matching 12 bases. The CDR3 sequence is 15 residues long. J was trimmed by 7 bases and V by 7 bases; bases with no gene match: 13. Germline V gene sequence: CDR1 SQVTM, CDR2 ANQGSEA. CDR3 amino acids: CSALSGTGGAGGYTF. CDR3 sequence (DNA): TGCAGCGCCTTATCCGGGACAGGGGGCGCGGGTGGCTACACCTTC.

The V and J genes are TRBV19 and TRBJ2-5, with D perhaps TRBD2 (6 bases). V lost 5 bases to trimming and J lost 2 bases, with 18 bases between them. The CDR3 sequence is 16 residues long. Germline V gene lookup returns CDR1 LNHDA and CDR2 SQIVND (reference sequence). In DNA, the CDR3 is TGTGCCAGTAGTTCATTCACTCGGGGGACTCAAGAGACCCAGTACTTC. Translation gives CASSSFTRGTQETQYF.

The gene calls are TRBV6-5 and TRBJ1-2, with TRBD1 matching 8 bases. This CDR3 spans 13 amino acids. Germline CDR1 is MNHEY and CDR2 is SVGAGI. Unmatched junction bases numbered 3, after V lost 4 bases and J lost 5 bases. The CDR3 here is CASSLGQEYGYTF. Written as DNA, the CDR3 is TGTGCCAGCAGTTTGGGACAGGAGTATGGCTACACCTTC.

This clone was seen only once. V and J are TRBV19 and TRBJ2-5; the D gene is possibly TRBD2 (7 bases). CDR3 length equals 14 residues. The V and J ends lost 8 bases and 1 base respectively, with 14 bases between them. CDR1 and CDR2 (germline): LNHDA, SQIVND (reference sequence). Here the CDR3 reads CASREGGAQETQYF. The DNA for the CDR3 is TGTGCCAGTCGCGAGGGGGGGGCCCAAGAGACCCAGTACTTC.

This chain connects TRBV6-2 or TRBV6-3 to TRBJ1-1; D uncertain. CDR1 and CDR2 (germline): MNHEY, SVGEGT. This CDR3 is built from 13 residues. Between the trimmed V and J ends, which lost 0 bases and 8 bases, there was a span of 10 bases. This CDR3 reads CASSYSDFQEAFF. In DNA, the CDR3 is TGTGCCAGCAGTTACTCGGACTTCCAAGAAGCTTTCTTT.

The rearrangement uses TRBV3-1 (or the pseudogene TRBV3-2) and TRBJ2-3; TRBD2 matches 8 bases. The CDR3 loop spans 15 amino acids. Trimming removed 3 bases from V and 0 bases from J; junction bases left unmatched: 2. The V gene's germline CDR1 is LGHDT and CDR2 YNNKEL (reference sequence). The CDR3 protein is CASSHGGDSTDTQYF. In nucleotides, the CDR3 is TGTGCCAGCAGCCACGGGGGGGATAGCACAGATACGCAGTATTTT.

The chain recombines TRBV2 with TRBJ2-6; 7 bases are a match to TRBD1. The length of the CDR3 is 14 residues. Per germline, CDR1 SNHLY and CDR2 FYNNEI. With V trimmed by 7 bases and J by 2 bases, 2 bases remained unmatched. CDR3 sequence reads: CASKGAAGANVLTF. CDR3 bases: TGTGCCAGCAAGGGGGCTGCTGGGGCCAACGTCCTGACTTTC.

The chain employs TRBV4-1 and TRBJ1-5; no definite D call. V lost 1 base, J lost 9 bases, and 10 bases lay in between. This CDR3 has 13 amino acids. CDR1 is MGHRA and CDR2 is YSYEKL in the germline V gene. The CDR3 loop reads CASSQVVPGPQHF. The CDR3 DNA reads TGCGCCAGCAGCCAAGTGGTTCCGGGGCCCCAGCATTTT.

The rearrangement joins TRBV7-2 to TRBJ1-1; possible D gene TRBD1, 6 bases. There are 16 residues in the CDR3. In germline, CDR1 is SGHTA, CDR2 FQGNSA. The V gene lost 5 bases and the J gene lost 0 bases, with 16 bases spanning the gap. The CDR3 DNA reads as TGTGCCAGCAGCCCAGGGGATATGCTGGTGAACACTGAAGCTTTCTTT. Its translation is CASSPGDMLVNTEAFF. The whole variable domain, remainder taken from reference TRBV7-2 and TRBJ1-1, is GAGVSQSPSNKVTEKGKDVELRCDPISGHTALYWYRQSLGQGLEFLIYFQGNSAPDKSGLPSDRFSAERTGGSVSTLTIQRTQQEDSAVYLCASSPGDMLVNTEAFFGQGTRLTVV.

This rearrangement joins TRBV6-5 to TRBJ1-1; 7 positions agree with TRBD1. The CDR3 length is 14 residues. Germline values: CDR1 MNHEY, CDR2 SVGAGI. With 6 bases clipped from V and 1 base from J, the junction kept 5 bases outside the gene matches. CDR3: CASRPGQQNTEAFF. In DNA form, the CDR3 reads TGTGCCAGCAGGCCGGGACAGCAGAACACTGAAGCTTTCTTT.

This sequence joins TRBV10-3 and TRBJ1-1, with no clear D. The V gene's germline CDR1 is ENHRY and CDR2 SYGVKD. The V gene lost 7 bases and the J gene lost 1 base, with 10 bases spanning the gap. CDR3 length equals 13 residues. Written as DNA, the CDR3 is TGTGCCATCAATCTGGGAGAGAACACTGAAGCTTTCTTT. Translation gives CAINLGENTEAFF.

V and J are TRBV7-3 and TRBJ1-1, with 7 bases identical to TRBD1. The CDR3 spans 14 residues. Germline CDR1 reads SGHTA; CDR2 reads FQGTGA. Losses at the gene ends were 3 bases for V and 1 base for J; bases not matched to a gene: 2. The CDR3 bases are TGTGCCAGCAGCTTGGGGACAGCGAACACTGAAGCTTTCTTT. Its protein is CASSLGTANTEAFF.

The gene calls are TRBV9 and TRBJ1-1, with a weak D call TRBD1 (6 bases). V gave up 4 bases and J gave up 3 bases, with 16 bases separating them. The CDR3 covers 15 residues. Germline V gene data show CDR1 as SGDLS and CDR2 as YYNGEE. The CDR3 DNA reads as TGTGCCAGCAGCCGGACGGGGGGCCGGGACACTGAAGCTTTCTTT. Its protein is CASSRTGGRDTEAFF.

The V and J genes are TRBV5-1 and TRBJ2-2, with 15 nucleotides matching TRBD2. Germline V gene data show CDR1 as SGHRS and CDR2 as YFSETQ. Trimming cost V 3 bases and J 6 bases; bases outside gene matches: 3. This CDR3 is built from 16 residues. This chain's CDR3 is CASSSRTSGGAGELFF. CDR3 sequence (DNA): TGCGCCAGCAGCTCACGGACTAGCGGGGGGGCCGGGGAGCTGTTTTTT.

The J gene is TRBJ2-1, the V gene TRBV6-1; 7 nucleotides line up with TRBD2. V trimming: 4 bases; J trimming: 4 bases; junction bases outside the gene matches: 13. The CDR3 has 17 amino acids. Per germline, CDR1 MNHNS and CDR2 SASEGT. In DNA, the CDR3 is TGTGCCAGCAGTGGACGTGGAGCGGGGTATGTTTACAATGAGCAGTTCTTC. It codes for CASSGRGAGYVYNEQFF.

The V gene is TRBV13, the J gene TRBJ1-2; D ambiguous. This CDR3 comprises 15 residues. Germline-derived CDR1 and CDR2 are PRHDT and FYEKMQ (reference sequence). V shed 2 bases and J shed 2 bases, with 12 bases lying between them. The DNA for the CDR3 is TGTGCCAGCAGCTTACAAGGGAGTTTGAACTATGGCTACACCTTC. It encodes CASSLQGSLNYGYTF.

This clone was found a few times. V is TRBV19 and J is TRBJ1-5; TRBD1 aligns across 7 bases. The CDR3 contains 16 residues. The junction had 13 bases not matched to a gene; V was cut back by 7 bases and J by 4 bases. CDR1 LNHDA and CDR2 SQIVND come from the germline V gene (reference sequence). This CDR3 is CASTPNPGQANQPQHF. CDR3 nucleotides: TGTGCCAGTACCCCCAACCCCGGACAGGCGAATCAGCCCCAGCATTTT.

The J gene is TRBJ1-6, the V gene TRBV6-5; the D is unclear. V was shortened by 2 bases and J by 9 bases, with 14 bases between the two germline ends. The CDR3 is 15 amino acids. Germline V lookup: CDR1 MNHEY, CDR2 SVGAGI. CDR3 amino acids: CASSYRESRSSPLHF. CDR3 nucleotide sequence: TGTGCCAGCAGTTACCGGGAGTCCCGAAGTTCACCCCTCCACTTT.

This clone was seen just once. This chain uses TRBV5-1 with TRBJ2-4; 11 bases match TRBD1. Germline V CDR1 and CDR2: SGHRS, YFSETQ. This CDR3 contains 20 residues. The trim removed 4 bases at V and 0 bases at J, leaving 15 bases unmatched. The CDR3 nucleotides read TGCGCCAGCAGCCCCGGACAGGGGGCTATCCTATGGCTAGCCAAAAACATTCAGTACTTC. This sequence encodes CASSPGQGAILWLAKNIQYF. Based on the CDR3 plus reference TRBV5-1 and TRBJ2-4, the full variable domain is KAGVTQTPRYLIKTRGQQVTLSCSPISGHRSVSWYQQTPGQGLQFLFEYFSETQRNKGNFPGRFSGRQFSNSRSEMNVSTLELGDSALYLCASSPGQGAILWLAKNIQYFGAGTRLSVL.

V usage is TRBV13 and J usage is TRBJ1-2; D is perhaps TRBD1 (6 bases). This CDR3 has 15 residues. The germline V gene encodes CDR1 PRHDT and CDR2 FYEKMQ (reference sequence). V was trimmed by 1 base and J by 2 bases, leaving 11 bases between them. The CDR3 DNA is TGTGCCAGCAGCTTAGTTGGGGGCGGAAACTATGGCTACACCTTC. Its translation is CASSLVGGGNYGYTF. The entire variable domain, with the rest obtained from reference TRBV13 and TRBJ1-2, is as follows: AAGVIQSPRHLIKEKRETATLKCYPIPRHDTVYWYQQGPGQDPQFLISFYEKMQSDKGSIPDRFSAQQFSDYHSELNMSSLELGDSALYFCASSLVGGGNYGYTFGSGTRLTVV.

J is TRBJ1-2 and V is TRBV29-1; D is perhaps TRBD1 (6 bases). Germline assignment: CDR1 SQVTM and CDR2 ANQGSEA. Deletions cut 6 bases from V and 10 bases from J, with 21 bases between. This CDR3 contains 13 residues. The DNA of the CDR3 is TGCAGCGTCGGGACAATCAGGGGAAGAGACTACACCTTC. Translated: CSVGTIRGRDYTF.

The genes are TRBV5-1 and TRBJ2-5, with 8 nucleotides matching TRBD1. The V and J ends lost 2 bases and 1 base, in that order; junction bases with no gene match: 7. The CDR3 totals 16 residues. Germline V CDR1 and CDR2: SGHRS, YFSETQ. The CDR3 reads CASSFTQGVGQETQYF. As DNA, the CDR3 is TGCGCCAGCAGCTTTACACAGGGGGTCGGCCAAGAGACCCAGTACTTC. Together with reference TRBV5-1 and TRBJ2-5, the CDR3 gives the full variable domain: KAGVTQTPRYLIKTRGQQVTLSCSPISGHRSVSWYQQTPGQGLQFLFEYFSETQRNKGNFPGRFSGRQFSNSRSEMNVSTLELGDSALYLCASSFTQGVGQETQYFGPGTRLLVL.

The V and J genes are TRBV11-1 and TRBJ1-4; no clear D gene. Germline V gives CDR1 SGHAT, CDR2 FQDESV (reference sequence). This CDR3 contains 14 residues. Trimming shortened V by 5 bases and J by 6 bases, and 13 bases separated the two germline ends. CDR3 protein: CASSLTSWDEKLFF. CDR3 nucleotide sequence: TGTGCCAGCAGCCTGACAAGTTGGGATGAAAAACTGTTTTTT.

CDR3 residues: CASSEWGGSDEKLFF. DNA for the CDR3: TGTGCCAGCAGTGAATGGGGGGGGTCGGATGAAAAACTGTTTTTT. This sequence joins TRBV25-1 and TRBJ1-4; D perhaps matches TRBD1 (5 bases). This CDR3 is 15 amino acids long. Germline-derived CDR1 and CDR2 are MGHDK and SYGVNS. Trimming cost V 1 base and J 6 bases, with 12 bases left between them. The full variable domain, with the rest looked up from reference TRBV25-1 and TRBJ1-4, is EADIYQTPRYLVIGTGKKITLECSQTMGHDKMYWYQQDPGMELHLIHYSYGVNSTEKGDLSSESTVSRIRTEHFPLTLESARPSHTSQYLCASSEWGGSDEKLFFGSGTQLSVL.

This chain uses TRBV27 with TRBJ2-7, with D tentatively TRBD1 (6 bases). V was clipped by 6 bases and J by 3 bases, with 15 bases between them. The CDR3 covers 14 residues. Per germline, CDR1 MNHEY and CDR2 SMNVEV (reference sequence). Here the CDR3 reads CASSSSRGSYEQYF. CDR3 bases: TGTGCCAGCAGCTCCTCCAGGGGAAGCTACGAGCAGTACTTC.